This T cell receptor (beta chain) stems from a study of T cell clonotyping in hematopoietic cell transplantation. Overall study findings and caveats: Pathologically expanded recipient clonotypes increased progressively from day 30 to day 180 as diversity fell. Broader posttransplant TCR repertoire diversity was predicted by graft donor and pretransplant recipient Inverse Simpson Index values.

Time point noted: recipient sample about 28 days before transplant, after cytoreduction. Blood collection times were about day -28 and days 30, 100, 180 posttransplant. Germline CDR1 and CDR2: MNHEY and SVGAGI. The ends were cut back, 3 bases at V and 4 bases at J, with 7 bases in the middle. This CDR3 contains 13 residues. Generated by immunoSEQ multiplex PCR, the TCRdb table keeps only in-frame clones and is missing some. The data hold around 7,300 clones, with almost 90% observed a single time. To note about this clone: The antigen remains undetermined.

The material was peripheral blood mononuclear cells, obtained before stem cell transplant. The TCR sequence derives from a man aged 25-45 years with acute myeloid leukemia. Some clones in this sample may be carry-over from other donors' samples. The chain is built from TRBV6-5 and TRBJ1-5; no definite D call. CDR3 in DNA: TGTGCCAGCAGTTATGGGCGAAATCAGCCCCAGCATTTT. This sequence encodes CASSYGRNQPQHF.